What follows are 18 T cell receptor beta chains derived from one specimen sequenced in a study of blood T cell repertoires in COVID-19. Sequencing was performed with immunoSEQ multiplex PCR; in TCRdb, only in-frame clones are kept and a portion is missing. The table records some 380,000 clones, about 87% of them present only once. The source material was PBMCs or T cells enriched from blood (not recorded which). The origin of the receptors is a man aged 25-45 years who had recovered from COVID-19.

This clone came up a few times. This chain uses TRBV7-3 with TRBJ2-3; 9 nucleotides line up with TRBD2. The junction had 2 bases not matched to a gene; V was cut back by 4 bases and J by 0 bases. The germline V gene has CDR1 SGHTA and CDR2 FQGTGA. The CDR3 consists of 15 residues. In nucleotides, the CDR3 is TGTGCCAGCAGCTCCCTAGCGGGGAGCACAGATACGCAGTATTTT. Amino acid sequence: CASSSLAGSTDTQYF.

The chain uses TRBV19 and TRBJ2-7; D is perhaps TRBD1 (6 bases). With 5 bases removed from V and 2 bases from J, the gap between germline ends came to 16 bases. CDR1 LNHDA and CDR2 SQIVND come from the germline V gene (reference sequence). CDR3 length equals 15 residues. The CDR3 DNA reads TGTGCCAGTAGTCCGCGGCACAGGGATACCTACGAGCAGTACTTC. This codes for CASSPRHRDTYEQYF.

This rearrangement joins TRBV29-1 to TRBJ1-1, with D possibly being TRBD1 (5 bases). Trimming cost V 4 bases and J 0 bases, with 9 bases left between them. Germline assignment: CDR1 SQVTM and CDR2 ANQGSEA. The CDR3 sequence is 13 residues long. CDR3 bases: TGCAGCGTTGTTTCAGGGATGAACACTGAAGCTTTCTTT. It is translated as CSVVSGMNTEAFF.

The chain uses TRBV7-9 and TRBJ2-7; TRBD2 aligns across 7 bases. The germline gives CDR1 SEHNR, CDR2 FQNEAQ (reference sequence). The V segment lost 1 base and the J segment 7 bases; nucleotides outside the gene matches: 10. This CDR3 is built from 15 residues. The CDR3 nucleotides are TGTGCCAGCAGCTTAGGTACGGGGGGAGTAGGGGAGCAGTACTTC. Translated: CASSLGTGGVGEQYF. The whole variable domain, filled in from reference TRBV7-9 and TRBJ2-7, reads DTGVSQNPRHKITKRGQNVTFRCDPISEHNRLYWYRQTLGQGPEFLTYFQNEAQLEKSRLLSDRFSAERPKGSFSTLEIQRTEQGDSAMYLCASSLGTGGVGEQYFGPGTRLTVT.

In nucleotides, the CDR3 is TGTGCCAGCAGTTACACTTACAGGGTTGAAGGCTACACCTTC. Amino acid sequence: CASSYTYRVEGYTF. This chain joins TRBV6-5 and TRBJ1-2; D possibly corresponds to TRBD1 (6 bases). CDR1 MNHEY and CDR2 SVGAGI come from the germline V gene. This CDR3 comprises 14 residues. V lost 2 bases to trimming and J lost 8 bases, with 15 bases between them.

V usage is TRBV3-1 (or the pseudogene TRBV3-2) and J usage is TRBJ1-4, with 8 bases identical to TRBD1. Germline CDR1 LGHDT, CDR2 YNNKEL (reference sequence). CDR3 length: 14 residues. The junction had 5 bases not matched to a gene; V was cut back by 3 bases and J by 8 bases. The DNA of the CDR3 is TGTGCCAGCAGCCACCGACAGGGGAGAGAAAAACTGTTTTTT. This gives the protein CASSHRQGREKLFF.

This rearrangement joins TRBV23-1 to TRBJ1-6; 8 bases agree with TRBD1. TRBV23-1 is an ORF, with its function uncertain. The ends lost 3 bases at V and 0 bases at J; junction bases unmatched: 13. This CDR3 has 20 amino acids. This CDR3 is CASSHWDRPRPSSYNSPLHF. The CDR3 DNA is TGCGCCAGCAGTCACTGGGACAGGCCCAGACCGAGCTCCTATAATTCACCCCTCCACTTT.

The V gene is TRBV5-1, the J gene TRBJ1-1; 10 bases map to TRBD1. The CDR3 is 15 amino acids. Germline loops: CDR1 SGHRS, CDR2 YFSETQ. The ends lost 1 base at V and 4 bases at J; junction bases unmatched: 4. The CDR3 DNA is TGCGCCAGCAGCTTGCAGGACAGGGGGAGCACTGAAGCTTTCTTT. Encoded protein: CASSLQDRGSTEAFF.

This clone was detected only a few times. The same CDR3 arises from other DNA sequences in this sample as well. The chain has TRBV3-1 (or the pseudogene TRBV3-2) and TRBJ1-1; TRBD1 is a possible D gene (5 bases). In germline, CDR1 is LGHDT, CDR2 YNNKEL (reference sequence). The CDR3 totals 13 residues. V lost 1 base and J lost 5, with 8 bases in between. CDR3 loop: CASSQGGGTEAFF. The CDR3 region has the DNA TGTGCCAGCAGCCAAGGGGGGGGGACTGAAGCTTTCTTT.

The chain links TRBV24-1 to TRBJ2-1; 7 positions agree with TRBD1. This CDR3 comprises 14 residues. After removal of 10 bases from V and 4 bases from J, the junction contained 9 bases not matched to a gene. CDR1 KGHDR and CDR2 SFDVKD come from the germline V gene. The CDR3 DNA reads as TGTGCCACTCAAGGGCCAGGGGGTTACAATGAGCAGTTCTTC. Translated, it gives CATQGPGGYNEQFF.

CDR3 loop: CASTSTNEKLFF. Written as DNA, the CDR3 is TGTGCCAGCACCTCTACTAATGAAAAACTGTTTTTT. The V and J genes are TRBV27 and TRBJ1-4, with no clear D. Germline V gene data show CDR1 as MNHEY and CDR2 as SMNVEV (reference sequence). Trimming pared 7 bases from V and 2 bases from J, leaving 5 bases between. This CDR3 is 12 amino acids long.

V usage is TRBV7-2 and J usage is TRBJ2-3; 9 bases are a match to TRBD2. From germline, CDR1 is SGHTA and CDR2 FQGNSA. V shed 4 bases and J 2 bases; nucleotides not matched to a gene: 7. This CDR3 region has 16 residues. CDR3 sequence (DNA): TGTGCCAGCAGCTCGGCCGGGACTAGCCTCACAGATACGCAGTATTTT. Translating gives CASSSAGTSLTDTQYF.

This chain links TRBV29-1 with TRBJ2-1, with TRBD2 identical over 8 bases. CDR3 length equals 15 residues. In germline, CDR1 is SQVTM, CDR2 ANQGSEA. The trim removed 4 bases at V and 5 bases at J, leaving 10 bases unmatched. The CDR3 DNA reads as TGCAGCGTTGGGGGTAGCGGGGTCTGGGACAATGAGCAGTTCTTC. It yields the protein CSVGGSGVWDNEQFF.

The chain uses TRBV2 and TRBJ1-6; 10 positions agree with TRBD1. This CDR3 is built from 15 residues. Looked up from germline, CDR1 is SNHLY and CDR2 is FYNNEI. Unmatched junction bases numbered 9, after V lost 6 bases and J lost 10 bases. CDR3 region: CASSGLTGGRSPLHF. The CDR3, as DNA: TGTGCCAGCAGCGGCTTGACAGGGGGCCGATCACCCCTCCACTTT. The full variable domain, rest sourced from reference TRBV2 and TRBJ1-6, is EPEVTQTPSHQVTQMGQEVILRCVPISNHLYFYWYRQILGQKVEFLVSFYNNEISEKSEIFDDQFSVERPDGSNFTLKIRSTKLEDSAMYFCASSGLTGGRSPLHFGNGTRLTVT.

This chain uses TRBV11-2 with TRBJ2-7; perhaps TRBD1 as D (7 bases). Trimming shortened V by 3 bases and J by 7 bases, and 13 bases separated the two germline ends. The CDR3 totals 13 residues. The germline V gene encodes CDR1 SGHAT and CDR2 FQNNGV. CDR3 region: CASSFLTGREQYF. In DNA, the CDR3 is TGTGCCAGCAGCTTCTTGACAGGGAGGGAGCAGTACTTC.

The chain recombines TRBV4-1 with TRBJ2-7, with 7 bases aligning to TRBD2. The CDR3 has 15 residues. V was clipped by 2 bases and J by 0 bases; unmatched bases: 4. Looked up from germline, CDR1 is MGHRA and CDR2 is YSYEKL. The DNA for the CDR3 is TGCGCCAGCAGCCAAACTAGCGAGAGCTCCTACGAGCAGTACTTC. Its translation: CASSQTSESSYEQYF.

The chain couples TRBV19 to TRBJ1-2; 7 nucleotides line up with TRBD1. Germline CDR1 and CDR2: LNHDA and SQIVND (reference sequence). The CDR3 runs to 15 residues. Losses at the gene ends were 3 bases for V and 2 bases for J; bases not matched to a gene: 6. The chain's CDR3 is CASSMSQGKNYGYTF. As DNA, the CDR3 is TGTGCCAGTAGTATGTCACAGGGGAAGAACTATGGCTACACCTTC.

The chain has TRBV19 and TRBJ1-1; D gene unclear. Deletions cut 11 bases from V and 11 bases from J, with 18 bases between. From germline, CDR1 is LNHDA and CDR2 SQIVND (reference sequence). The CDR3 covers 11 residues. This CDR3 reads CAAGETPRAFF. DNA for the CDR3: TGTGCCGCCGGGGAGACTCCCCGGGCTTTCTTT.